This TCR beta chain was sequenced for a study of OX40 agonist ivuxolimab in advanced cancers. Study at large: With ivuxolimab, an agonistic anti-OX40 (CD134) antibody, patients were treated. One hepatocellular carcinoma and a couple of cutaneous melanoma patients partially responded.

V lost 6 bases and J 2 bases, leaving 17 bases between the germline ends. The CDR3 runs to 15 residues. Germline CDR1 and CDR2: MNHEY and SMNVEV (reference sequence). Overall study results and limits: CD4+ and CD8+ T cells in blood underwent clonal expansion by week 6 at 0.1 to 3.0 mg/kg.

The assay was immunoSEQ multiplex PCR, and TCRdb's table has in-frame clones only and misses some. The sample yields around 34,000 clones, 65% to 80% seen once. Notes on this clone: The antigen is undetermined.

This sample comprised CD4+ or CD8+ T cells sorted from blood, obtained in a trial of the OX40 agonist ivuxolimab. This receptor was obtained from an adult with an advanced solid tumor such as melanoma, head and neck, liver or kidney cancer. V and J are TRBV27 and TRBJ2-7; D possibly corresponds to TRBD2 (5 bases). The CDR3 protein is CASSPDAIGAYEQYF. The CDR3 coding sequence is TGTGCCAGCAGCCCCGACGCAATCGGGGCCTACGAGCAGTACTTC.